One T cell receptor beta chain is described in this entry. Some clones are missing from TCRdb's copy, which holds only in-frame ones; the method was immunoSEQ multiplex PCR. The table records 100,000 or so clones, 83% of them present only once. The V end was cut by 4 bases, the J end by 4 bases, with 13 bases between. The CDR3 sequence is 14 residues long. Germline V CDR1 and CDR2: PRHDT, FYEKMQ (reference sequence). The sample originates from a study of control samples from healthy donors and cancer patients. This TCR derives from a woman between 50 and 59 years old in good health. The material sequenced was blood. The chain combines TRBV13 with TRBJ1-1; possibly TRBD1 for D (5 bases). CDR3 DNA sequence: TGTGCCAGCAGCTCATTGGGGGGAGGCACTGAAGCTTTCTTT. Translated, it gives CASSSLGGGTEAFF.